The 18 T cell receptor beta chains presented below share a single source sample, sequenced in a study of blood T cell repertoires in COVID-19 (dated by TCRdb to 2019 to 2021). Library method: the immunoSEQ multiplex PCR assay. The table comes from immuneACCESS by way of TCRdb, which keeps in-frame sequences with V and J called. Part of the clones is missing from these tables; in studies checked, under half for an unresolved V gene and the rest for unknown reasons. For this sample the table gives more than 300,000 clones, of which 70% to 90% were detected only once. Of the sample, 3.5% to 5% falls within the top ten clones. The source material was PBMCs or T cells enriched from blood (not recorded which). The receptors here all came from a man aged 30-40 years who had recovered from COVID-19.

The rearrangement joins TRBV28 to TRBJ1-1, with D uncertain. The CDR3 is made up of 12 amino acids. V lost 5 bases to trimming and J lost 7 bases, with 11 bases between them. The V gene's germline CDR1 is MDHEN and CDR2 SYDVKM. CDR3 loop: CASSPNFSEAFF. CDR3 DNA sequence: TGTGCCAGCAGTCCAAACTTTAGTGAAGCTTTCTTT. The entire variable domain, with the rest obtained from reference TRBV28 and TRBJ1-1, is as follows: DVKVTQSSRYLVKRTGEKVFLECVQDMDHENMFWYRQDPGLGLRLIYFSYDVKMKEKGDIPEGYSVSREKKERFSLILESASTNQTSMYLCASSPNFSEAFFGQGTRLTVV.

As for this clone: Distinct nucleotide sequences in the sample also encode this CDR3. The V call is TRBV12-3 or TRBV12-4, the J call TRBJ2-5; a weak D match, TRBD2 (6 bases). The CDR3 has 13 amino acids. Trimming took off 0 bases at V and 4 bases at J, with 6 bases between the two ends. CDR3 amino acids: CASSLAGGETQYF. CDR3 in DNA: TGTGCCAGCAGTTTAGCGGGGGGAGAGACCCAGTACTTC.

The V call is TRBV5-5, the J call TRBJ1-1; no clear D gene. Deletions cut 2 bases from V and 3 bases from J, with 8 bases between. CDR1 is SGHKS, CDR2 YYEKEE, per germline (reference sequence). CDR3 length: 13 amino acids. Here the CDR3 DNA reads TGTGCCAGCAGCTTCGACGCGGACACTGAAGCTTTCTTT. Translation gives CASSFDADTEAFF.

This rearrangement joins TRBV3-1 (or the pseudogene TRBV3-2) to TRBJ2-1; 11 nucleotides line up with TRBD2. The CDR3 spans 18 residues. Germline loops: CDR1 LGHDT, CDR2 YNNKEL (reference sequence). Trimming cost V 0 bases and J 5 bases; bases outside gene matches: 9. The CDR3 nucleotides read TGTGCCAGCAGCCAAGAGAAACTACTAGCGGGGGCCCACAATGAGCAGTTCTTC. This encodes CASSQEKLLAGAHNEQFF.

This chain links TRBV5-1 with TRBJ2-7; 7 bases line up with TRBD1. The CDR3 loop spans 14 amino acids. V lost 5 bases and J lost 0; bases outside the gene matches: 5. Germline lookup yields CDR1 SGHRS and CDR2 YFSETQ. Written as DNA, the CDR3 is TGCGCCAGCAGGAATCGGGACAGCTCCTACGAGCAGTACTTC. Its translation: CASRNRDSSYEQYF.

The CDR3 spells CAWSALDLEGYTF. CDR3 bases: TGTGCCTGGAGTGCCCTGGATCTGGAGGGCTACACCTTC. The chain carries TRBV30 and TRBJ1-2; D remains unclear. This CDR3 has 13 amino acids. The V end was cut by 1 base, the J end by 8 bases, with 14 bases between. The germline gives CDR1 GTSNPN, CDR2 SVGIG (reference sequence).

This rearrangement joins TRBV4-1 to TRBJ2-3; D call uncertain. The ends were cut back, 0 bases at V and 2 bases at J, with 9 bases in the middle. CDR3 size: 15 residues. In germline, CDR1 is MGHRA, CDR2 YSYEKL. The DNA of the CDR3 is TGCGCCAGCAGCCAAGATCAGGCCCCCACAGATACGCAGTATTTT. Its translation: CASSQDQAPTDTQYF.

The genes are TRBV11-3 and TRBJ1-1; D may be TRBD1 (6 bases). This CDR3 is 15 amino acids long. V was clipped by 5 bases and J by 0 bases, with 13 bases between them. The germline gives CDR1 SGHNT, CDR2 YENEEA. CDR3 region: CASSLSDSMNTEAFF. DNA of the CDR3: TGTGCCAGCAGCCTCTCGGACAGCATGAACACTGAAGCTTTCTTT. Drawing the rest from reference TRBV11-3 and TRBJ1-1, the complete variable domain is EAGVVQSPRYKIIEKKQPVAFWCNPISGHNTLYWYLQNLGQGPELLIRYENEEAVDDSQLPKDRFSAERLKGVDSTLKIQPAELGDSAVYLCASSLSDSMNTEAFFGQGTRLTVV.

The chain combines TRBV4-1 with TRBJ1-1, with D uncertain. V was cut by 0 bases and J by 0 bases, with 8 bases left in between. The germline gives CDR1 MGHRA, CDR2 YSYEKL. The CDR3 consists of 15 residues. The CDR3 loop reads CASSQEPVMNTEAFF. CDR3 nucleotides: TGCGCCAGCAGCCAAGAGCCAGTGATGAACACTGAAGCTTTCTTT.

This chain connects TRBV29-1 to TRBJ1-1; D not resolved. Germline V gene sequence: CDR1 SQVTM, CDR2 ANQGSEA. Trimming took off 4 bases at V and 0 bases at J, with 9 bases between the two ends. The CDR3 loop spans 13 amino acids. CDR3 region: CSVVGQLNTEAFF. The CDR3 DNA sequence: TGCAGCGTTGTTGGGCAGCTGAACACTGAAGCTTTCTTT. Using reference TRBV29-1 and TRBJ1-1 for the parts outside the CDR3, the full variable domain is SAVISQKPSRDICQRGTSLTIQCQVDSQVTMMFWYRQQPGQSLTLIATANQGSEATYESGFVIDKFPISRPNLTFSTLTVSNMSPEDSSIYLCSVVGQLNTEAFFGQGTRLTVV.

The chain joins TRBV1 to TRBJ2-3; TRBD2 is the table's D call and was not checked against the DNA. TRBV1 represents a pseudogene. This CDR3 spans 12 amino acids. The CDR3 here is CTSSQDSDTQYF. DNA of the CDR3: TGCACCAGCAGCCAGGACTCAGATACGCAGTATTTT.

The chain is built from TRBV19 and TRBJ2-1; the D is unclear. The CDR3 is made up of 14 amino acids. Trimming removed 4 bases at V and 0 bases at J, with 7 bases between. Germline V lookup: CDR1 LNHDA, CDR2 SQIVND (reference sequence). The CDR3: CASSRPDSYNEQFF. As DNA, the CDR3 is TGTGCCAGTAGTAGGCCAGACTCCTACAATGAGCAGTTCTTC. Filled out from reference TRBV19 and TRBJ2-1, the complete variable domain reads DGGITQSPKYLFRKEGQNVTLSCEQNLNHDAMYWYRQDPGQGLRLIYYSQIVNDFQKGDIAEGYSVSREKKESFPLTVTSAQKNPTAFYLCASSRPDSYNEQFFGPGTRLTVL.

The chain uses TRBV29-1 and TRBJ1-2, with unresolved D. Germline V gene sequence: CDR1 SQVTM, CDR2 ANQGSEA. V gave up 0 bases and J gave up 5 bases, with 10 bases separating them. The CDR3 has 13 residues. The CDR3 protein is CSVEDPEAYGYTF. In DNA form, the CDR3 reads TGCAGCGTTGAAGATCCGGAAGCGTATGGCTACACCTTC.

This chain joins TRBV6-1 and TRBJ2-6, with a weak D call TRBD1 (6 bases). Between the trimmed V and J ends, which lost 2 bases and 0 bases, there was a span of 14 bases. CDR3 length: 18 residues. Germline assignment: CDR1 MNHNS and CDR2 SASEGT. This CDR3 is CASSEKAGAGSGANVLTF. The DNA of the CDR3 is TGTGCCAGCAGTGAAAAGGCAGGGGCAGGCTCTGGGGCCAACGTCCTGACTTTC.

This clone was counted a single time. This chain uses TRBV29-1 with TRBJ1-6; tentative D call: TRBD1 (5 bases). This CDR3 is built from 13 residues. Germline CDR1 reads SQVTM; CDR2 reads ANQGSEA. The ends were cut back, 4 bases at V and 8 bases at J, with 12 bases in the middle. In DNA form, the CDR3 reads TGCAGCGTTGCGGGGGGGAGGGATTCACCCCTCCACTTT. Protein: CSVAGGRDSPLHF. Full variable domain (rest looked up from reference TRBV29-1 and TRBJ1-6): SAVISQKPSRDICQRGTSLTIQCQVDSQVTMMFWYRQQPGQSLTLIATANQGSEATYESGFVIDKFPISRPNLTFSTLTVSNMSPEDSSIYLCSVAGGRDSPLHFGNGTRLTVT.

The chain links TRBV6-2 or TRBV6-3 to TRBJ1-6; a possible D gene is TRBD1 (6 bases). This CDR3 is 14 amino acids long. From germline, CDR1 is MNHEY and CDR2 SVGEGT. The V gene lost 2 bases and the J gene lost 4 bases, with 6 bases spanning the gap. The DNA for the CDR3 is TGTGCCAGCAGTTACGGACAGTATAATTCACCCCTCCACTTT. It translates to CASSYGQYNSPLHF.

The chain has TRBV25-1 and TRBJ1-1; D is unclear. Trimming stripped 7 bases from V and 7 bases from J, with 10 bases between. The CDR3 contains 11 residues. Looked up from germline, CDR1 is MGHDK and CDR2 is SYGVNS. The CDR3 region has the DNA TGTGCCAGCACCATGCTAAGTGAAGCTTTCTTT. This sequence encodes CASTMLSEAFF.

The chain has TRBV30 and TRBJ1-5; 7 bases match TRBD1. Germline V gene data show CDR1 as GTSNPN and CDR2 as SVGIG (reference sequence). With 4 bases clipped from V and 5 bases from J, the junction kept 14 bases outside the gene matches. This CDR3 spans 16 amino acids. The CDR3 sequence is CAWTEEKTGLYQPQHF. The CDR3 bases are TGTGCCTGGACCGAAGAAAAGACAGGGCTTTATCAGCCCCAGCATTTT.